This TCR beta chain was observed in a study of human T cells and chemical hapten exposure. In its sample, this clonotype was seen a few times. Time point here: patch test 1, 2 weeks after DPC sensitization. Noted treatment: therapeutic diphenylcyclopropenone sensitization with weekly scalp DPC. Each patch test followed a blood draw. Those who donated were patients with alopecia, 18 to 70 years of age, and suitable for DPC. The V gene lost 6 bases and the J gene lost 5 bases, with 16 bases spanning the gap. The CDR3 contains 14 residues. Each CDR3 protein gets one entry after TCRdb re-called the RACE reads with MiXCR. The sample has over 75,000 distinct CDR3 sequences; around 7.8% are singletons.

This specimen was whole blood, taken in connection with sensitization to the hapten diphenylcyclopropenone (DPC). This TCR derives from a woman younger than 45 with alopecia areata. Some clones in this sample may be carry-over from other donors' samples. The chain is built from TRBV12-3 or TRBV12-4 and TRBJ1-1; the D gene is possibly TRBD1 (6 bases). In DNA, the CDR3 is TGTGCCAGCAGCTCTCCAGGGGCACGGACTGAAGCTTTCTTT. Amino acid sequence: CASSSPGARTEAFF.